The source of this T cell receptor (beta chain) is a study of PD-1 blockade in classical Hodgkin lymphoma. General study results and limits: Some patients began nivolumab under 1 year after ASCT. These patients were excluded from later analyses. It was reported that newly diagnosed patients had less baseline TCR diversity than healthy donors. At C4D1, TCR diversity had climbed significantly for CD4+ cells, though not for CD8+ cells.

Documented time point: cycle 4 day 1 (C4D1), after more than five weeks of nivolumab. Brentuximab vedotin exposure varied among the patients, all of whom had relapsed after autologous stem cell transplantation. Complete response, partial response or progressive disease constituted the best response categories observed. Note on this clone: Its antigen is currently unknown.

Clones were sequenced by immunoSEQ multiplex PCR, and TCRdb holds only the in-frame ones, with some missing. This sample yields some 93,000 clones, of which about 83% are seen a single time; over 15% belongs to the top ten. Germline CDR1 and CDR2: SGHTA and FQGNSA. The CDR3 loop spans 11 amino acids. V was cut by 4 bases and J by 10 bases, with 8 bases left in between. The chain recombines TRBV7-2 with TRBJ2-1; no definite D call. The sample in question was peripheral blood mononuclear cells (PBMCs), obtained before the fourth cycle of nivolumab. The source is a human donor with classical Hodgkin lymphoma. The DNA for the CDR3 is TGTGCCAGCAGCTCCAGTGGGGAGCAGTTCTTC. This encodes CASSSSGEQFF.